A selection of T cell receptor beta chains follows, all from one sample in a study of OX40 agonist ivuxolimab in advanced cancers. The table came from immunoSEQ multiplex PCR; TCRdb's copy has only in-frame clones and leaves some out. This sample has 65,000 or so clones; approximately 78% occur once, and the top ten carry roughly 5.2%. Sequencing was performed on CD4+ or CD8+ T cells sorted from blood, taken in a trial of the OX40 agonist ivuxolimab. All receptors come from an adult with an advanced solid tumor such as melanoma, head and neck, liver or kidney cancer. Each CDR3 is given with its conserved first and last residue. Fields, in order: J gene, CDR3 length, V gene, clone size, D gene, CDR3 protein, CDR3 DNA. A D gene is named only where the DNA matches it firmly. Size is omitted from some rows. Given values are once, few, many or a class for expanded clones.

TRBJ2-5 15 TRBV6-5 . . CASSFRDGTQETQYF TGTGCCAGCAGCTTCCGGGACGGGACCCAAGAGACCCAGTACTTC
TRBJ2-3 14 TRBV11-3 . . CASSRGPATDTQYF TGTGCCAGCAGCCGAGGTCCAGCCACAGATACGCAGTATTTT
TRBJ2-5 13 TRBV6-6 . . CASSSRYQETQYF TGTGCCAGCAGTAGTAGGTACCAAGAGACCCAGTACTTC
TRBJ1-3 14 TRBV6-6 . . CASSLLGLGNTIYF TGTGCCAGCAGCCTACTCGGGCTTGGAAACACCATATATTTT
TRBJ1-1 15 TRBV19 . TRBD1 CASSSSDRGDTEAFF TGTGCCAGTAGTAGCTCGGACAGGGGAGACACTGAAGCTTTCTTT
TRBJ2-7 15 TRBV6-1 . TRBD1 CASSLNRGNFYEQYF TGTGCCAGCAGTCTAAACAGGGGGAATTTCTACGAGCAGTACTTC
TRBJ1-1 13 TRBV5-1 . . CASSLQGGTEAFF TGCGCCAGCAGCCTACAGGGAGGTACTGAAGCTTTCTTT
TRBJ2-1 14 TRBV6-6 . . CASGGNMGNNEQFF TGTGCCAGCGGGGGAAACATGGGGAACAATGAGCAGTTCTTC
TRBJ2-5 12 TRBV30 once . CATSRDSQPQYF TGTGCCACTTCCCGGGACTCCCAGCCCCAGTACTTC
TRBJ2-2 14 TRBV5-1 . . CASSSKGQAGELFF TGCGCCAGCAGCTCCAAGGGACAAGCCGGGGAGCTGTTTTTT
TRBJ2-3 13 TRBV6-6 . . CASSLSIADTQYF TGTGCCAGCAGTCTATCCATAGCAGATACGCAGTATTTT
TRBJ1-6 16 TRBV27 . . CASSLLQGSYNSPLHF TGTGCCAGCAGTTTACTTCAGGGGAGTTATAATTCACCCCTCCACTTT
TRBJ1-1 15 TRBV18 . TRBD1 CASSSQGQGATEAFF TGTGCCAGCTCATCACAAGGACAGGGCGCGACTGAAGCTTTCTTT
TRBJ2-3 11 TRBV2 once TRBD2 CASSLLAGEYF TGTGCCAGCAGTCTGCTAGCGGGGGAGTATTTT
TRBJ2-7 16 TRBV6-5 . TRBD1 CASSYSGTGPANEQYF TGTGCCAGCAGTTACTCCGGGACAGGACCCGCCAACGAGCAGTACTTC
TRBJ1-2 10 TRBV6-5 few . CAVGDYGYTF TGTGCCGTGGGAGACTATGGCTACACCTTC
TRBJ2-6 17 TRBV5-1 . . CASSLAMDGAGANVLTF TGCGCCAGCAGCTTGGCCATGGACGGGGCCGGGGCCAACGTCCTGACTTTC
TRBJ2-1 15 TRBV7-3 . TRBD1 CASSLTGRVGNEQFF TGTGCCAGCAGCTTGACAGGGCGGGTTGGAAATGAGCAGTTCTTC
TRBJ2-7 14 TRBV4-1 . . CASSQGPPGVEQYF TGCGCCAGCAGCCAAGGTCCCCCAGGGGTCGAGCAGTACTTC
TRBJ2-7 15 TRBV5-1 . TRBD1 CASSLGQGSSYEQYF TGCGCCAGCAGCTTGGGACAGGGCAGCTCCTACGAGCAGTACTTC
TRBJ2-5 15 TRBV7-8 . . CASSLDPSFQETQYF TGTGCCAGCAGCTTAGACCCTAGCTTCCAAGAGACCCAGTACTTC
TRBJ1-1 13 TRBV6-1 once . CASSPHLGGEAFF TGTGCCAGCAGTCCCCACCTAGGGGGTGAAGCTTTCTTT
TRBJ2-7 15 TRBV5-4 . TRBD2 CASSKTSGTTYEQYF TGTGCCAGCAGCAAGACTAGCGGGACTACCTACGAGCAGTACTTC
TRBJ2-5 14 TRBV6-5 . TRBD1 CASSQEGGPETQYF TGTGCCAGCAGTCAGGAAGGGGGCCCGGAGACCCAGTACTTC
TRBJ1-2 13 TRBV5-6 . . CASSLGTLYGYTF TGTGCCAGCAGCTTGGGGACTCTCTATGGCTACACCTTC
TRBJ2-7 13 TRBV18 few TRBD1 CASGQGLTYEQYF TGTGCCAGCGGACAGGGACTCACCTACGAGCAGTACTTC
TRBJ2-5 13 TRBV7-8 . . CASSLTDQETQYF TGTGCCAGCAGCTTAACAGACCAAGAGACCCAGTACTTC
TRBJ2-2 16 TRBV7-9 . . CASSPPGGTVTGELFF TGTGCCAGCAGTCCCCCCGGGGGGACAGTCACCGGGGAGCTGTTTTTT
TRBJ2-1 14 TRBV19 . TRBD1 CASSSDRVSDEQFF TGTGCCAGTAGTTCCGACAGGGTTTCGGATGAGCAGTTCTTC
TRBJ2-7 13 TRBV5-6 few . CASSSGSPYEQYF TGTGCCAGCAGCTCTGGCAGCCCCTACGAGCAGTACTTC
TRBJ1-1 14 TRBV18 . . CASSPREEGAEAFF TGTGCCAGCTCACCAAGGGAAGAAGGGGCTGAAGCTTTCTTT
TRBJ1-1 14 TRBV7-9 . . CASSYSRVSLEAFF TGTGCCAGCAGTTATAGCAGGGTGTCTCTTGAAGCTTTCTTT
TRBJ2-2 14 TRBV6-6 . TRBD2 CASGGGLNTGELFF TGTGCCAGCGGGGGGGGATTGAACACCGGGGAGCTGTTTTTT
TRBJ2-1 15 TRBV5-1 . TRBD2 CASSLFTGGPNEQFF TGCGCCAGCAGCTTGTTTACGGGGGGGCCAAATGAGCAGTTCTTC
TRBJ1-1 15 TRBV18 . . CASSPQTGQSTEAFF TGTGCCAGCTCACCTCAAACCGGACAGAGCACTGAAGCTTTCTTT
TRBJ2-6 16 TRBV4-3 . TRBD1 CASSQQGASGANVLTF TGCGCCAGCAGTCAACAGGGGGCGTCGGGGGCCAACGTCCTGACTTTC
TRBJ1-1 15 TRBV5-1 once . CASSLEPRWDTEAFF TGCGCCAGCAGCTTGGAACCTCGGTGGGACACTGAAGCTTTCTTT
TRBJ2-1 15 TRBV2 few TRBD2 CASRASGGAYNEQFF TGTGCCAGCAGAGCTAGCGGGGGGGCATACAATGAGCAGTTCTTC
TRBJ1-4 21 TRBV4-1 . . CASSQDYGQSSTRATNEKLFF TGCGCCAGCAGCCAAGATTACGGGCAGTCAAGCACAAGGGCAACTAATGAAAAACTGTTTTTT
TRBJ1-2 13 TRBV29-1 . . CSVVSARTYGYTF TGCAGCGTTGTAAGTGCAAGGACTTATGGCTACACCTTC
TRBJ2-4 15 TRBV4-1 . TRBD1 CASSPPGTDKNIQYF TGCGCCAGCAGCCCCCCCGGGACAGACAAAAACATTCAGTACTTC
TRBJ2-5 16 TRBV5-4 . TRBD2 CASSFGGGRRLETQYF TGTGCCAGCAGCTTTGGAGGCGGGAGAAGATTAGAGACCCAGTACTTC
TRBJ1-2 14 TRBV11-2 many . CASSLYMGAWGYTF TGTGCCAGCAGCTTATACATGGGGGCGTGGGGCTACACCTTC
TRBJ2-1 12 TRBV15 . . CATSRDQSTQFF TGTGCCACCAGCAGAGATCAGTCCACGCAGTTCTTC
TRBJ1-1 11 TRBV12-5 . . CASGLGQWAFF TGTGCTAGTGGTTTGGGACAGTGGGCTTTCTTT
TRBJ2-7 13 TRBV7-9 . . CASSGYLSYEQYF TGTGCCAGCAGTGGGTACCTCTCCTACGAGCAGTACTTC